What follows are 11 T cell receptor beta chains derived from one specimen sequenced in a study of shared clonotypes between healthy human individuals (dated by TCRdb to 2018 to 2020). The library was obtained by the immunoSEQ multiplex PCR assay. Imported from immuneACCESS, the table was reduced by TCRdb to in-frame sequences with V and J called. These copies leave out some clones; in studies compared against another copy, an unresolved V gene accounts for under half, and the cause of the remainder is not known. The sample table lists around 1.1 million clones, about 80% of them with a count of one. The ten largest clones capture more than 0.85% of the sample. The sample consisted of memory CD4+ T cells from PBMCs. Per the publication, the cell subset or site label means: CD45RA-negative fraction. These receptors were collected from a man aged 18-30 years in good health. Some clones in this sample may be carry-over from other donors' samples.

This chain connects TRBV10-1 to TRBJ1-3; TRBD1 might be the D (6 bases). V was trimmed by 6 bases and J by 0 bases, leaving 6 bases between them. The germline V gene encodes CDR1 WNHNN and CDR2 SYGVQD (reference sequence). The CDR3 runs to 13 residues. The CDR3 nucleotides are TGCGCCAGCAGGGACAGCTCTGGAAACACCATATATTTT. Residues: CASRDSSGNTIYF.

The J gene is TRBJ2-1, the V gene TRBV7-2; possible D gene TRBD2, 5 bases. V was pared by 5 bases and J by 0 bases, with 14 bases between. This CDR3 has 16 residues. Germline CDR1 is SGHTA and CDR2 is FQGNSA. The CDR3 nucleotides read TGTGCCAGCAGCCAAACCGACTACAGCTCCTACAATGAGCAGTTCTTC. This codes for CASSQTDYSSYNEQFF.

This clone appeared a single time. Other DNA sequences in the same sample also yield this CDR3. The chain joins TRBV7-2 to TRBJ1-2; D call uncertain. The ends were cut back, 5 bases at V and 5 bases at J, with 9 bases in the middle. The CDR3 covers 12 residues. Germline V gene sequence: CDR1 SGHTA, CDR2 FQGNSA. The chain's CDR3 is CASSLTGYGYTF. CDR3 nucleotide sequence: TGTGCCAGCAGCCTAACGGGATATGGCTACACCTTC.

The V and J genes are TRBV5-4 and TRBJ2-7; no clear D. This CDR3 is 13 amino acids long. V was cut by 4 bases and J by 2 bases, with 10 bases left in between. Germline-derived CDR1 and CDR2 are SGHNT and YYREEE (reference sequence). The DNA for the CDR3 is TGTGCCAGCAGCCGCCGAGCGACCTACGAGCAGTACTTC. Translation: CASSRRATYEQYF.

The V call is TRBV18, the J call TRBJ1-2, with 9 bases matching TRBD1. The CDR3 totals 15 residues. From germline, CDR1 is KGHSH and CDR2 LQKENI. The ends lost 5 bases at V and 2 bases at J; junction bases unmatched: 6. In DNA, the CDR3 is TGTGCCAGCTCAGGGAGGGACAGGGAGAACTATGGCTACACCTTC. Translated: CASSGRDRENYGYTF.

The chain links TRBV30 to TRBJ1-4, with TRBD1 as a possible D gene (5 bases). This CDR3 region has 14 residues. Trimming took off 3 bases at V and 8 bases at J, with 16 bases between the two ends. From germline, CDR1 is GTSNPN and CDR2 SVGIG (reference sequence). The DNA for the CDR3 is TGTGCCTGGAGCCCCCCCGGGGGGTGGGAAAAACTGTTTTTT. It yields the protein CAWSPPGGWEKLFF. The full variable domain, completed using reference TRBV30 and TRBJ1-4, is SQTIHQWPATLVQPVGSPLSLECTVEGTSNPNLYWYRQAAGRGLQLLFYSVGIGQISSEVPQNLSASRPQDRQFILSSKKLLLSDSGFYLCAWSPPGGWEKLFFGSGTQLSVL.

This chain connects TRBV18 to TRBJ2-2; no firm D call. The germline gives CDR1 KGHSH, CDR2 LQKENI. The CDR3 is 14 amino acids. With 2 bases removed from V and 3 bases from J, the gap between germline ends came to 7 bases. CDR3 in DNA: TGTGCCAGCTCACCAAACAGATACACCGGGGAGCTGTTTTTT. It is translated as CASSPNRYTGELFF.

This clone was detected only a few times. The gene calls are TRBV4-2 and TRBJ1-3; D unresolved. Germline V gives CDR1 LGHNA, CDR2 YNFKEQ. The ends were cut back, 0 bases at V and 2 bases at J, with 2 bases in the middle. The CDR3 contains 13 residues. The CDR3 coding sequence is TGTGCCAGCAGCCAAGATCCTGGAAACACCATATATTTT. Residues: CASSQDPGNTIYF.

The rearrangement uses TRBV2 and TRBJ2-7, with a possible D match to TRBD1 (6 bases). Trimming pared 3 bases from V and 8 bases from J, leaving 17 bases between. The CDR3 runs 14 residues. In germline, CDR1 is SNHLY, CDR2 FYNNEI. CDR3 residues: CASSEGAGVYKQYF. The CDR3 DNA reads as TGTGCCAGCAGTGAGGGGGCTGGGGTATATAAGCAGTACTTC.

The CDR3 DNA is TGCAGCGTCCTCTTAGGGCTTCCCGCGTCAGAGACCCAGTACTTC. Residues: CSVLLGLPASETQYF. The rearrangement links TRBV29-1 to TRBJ2-5; no definite D call. V shed 6 bases and J shed 4 bases, with 21 bases lying between them. This CDR3 spans 15 amino acids. CDR1 and CDR2 (germline): SQVTM, ANQGSEA.

This rearrangement joins TRBV7-2 to TRBJ2-5, with TRBD1 as a possible D gene (5 bases). V lost 1 base and J 9 bases, leaving 12 bases between the germline ends. Germline CDR1 SGHTA, CDR2 FQGNSA. This CDR3 is built from 13 residues. In nucleotides, the CDR3 is TGTGCCAGCAGCTTAGACAGGCTGGACGCCCAGTACTTC. Amino acid sequence: CASSLDRLDAQYF.